This paragraph reports one T cell receptor beta chain. Original analysis: Amplification of reference gene primers provided the estimated nucleated cell counts. The data were produced by immunoSEQ multiplex PCR, yet TCRdb's version contains in-frame clones alone and is incomplete. The V and J calls and clone size are taken from that table; D and trimming were inferred from the DNA. The repertoire holds 270,000 or so clones, approximately 86% seen once, with about 2.7% in the top ten. This record belongs to a study of blood T cell repertoires in COVID-19. V trimming: 3 bases; J trimming: 4 bases; junction bases outside the gene matches: 8. The CDR3 is 17 residues long. Germline V gives CDR1 SGDLS, CDR2 YYNGEE.

Input material: PBMCs or T cells enriched from blood (not recorded which). The chain uses TRBV9 and TRBJ1-6; 9 positions match TRBD1. The clonotype comes from a woman aged 18-29 years who had recovered from COVID-19. In nucleotides, the CDR3 is TGTGCCAGCAGCGAGGGACAGGGTGGGGTTTATAATTCACCCCTCCACTTT. Translation gives CASSEGQGGVYNSPLHF.